Listed here are 30 T cell receptor beta chains from one sample, sequenced in a study of identical twins. TCRdb called the 5' RACE reads again in MiXCR, with one record for every CDR3 protein. Of approximately 1.8 million distinct CDR3 sequences in the sample, around 33% were seen once. The sequenced sample consisted of cord blood. All receptors come from a newborn girl in good health.

At least ten counts were recorded for this clonotype. J is TRBJ2-1 and V is TRBV29-1, with TRBD2 matching over 7 bases. The CDR3 length is 15 residues. V trimming: 2 bases; J trimming: 3 bases; junction bases outside the gene matches: 7. Germline CDR1 SQVTM, CDR2 ANQGSEA. The CDR3 protein is CSVERDYLLYNEQFF. CDR3 DNA sequence: TGCAGCGTTGAAAGGGACTACCTTCTCTACAATGAGCAGTTCTTC.

This chain joins TRBV4-1 and TRBJ2-3, with D possibly TRBD2 on 6 matching bases. Germline CDR1 MGHRA, CDR2 YSYEKL. Trimming stripped 1 base from V and 13 bases from J, with 24 bases between. The CDR3 contains 16 residues. CDR3 amino acids: CASSQALLFSSAEKYF. The CDR3 DNA reads as TGCGCCAGCAGCCAAGCCCTCCTCTTCTCTAGCGCCGAAAAGTATTTT.

The sample holds a few counts of this clonotype. The rearrangement links TRBV18 to TRBJ1-6; 9 bases line up with TRBD1. Germline assignment: CDR1 KGHSH and CDR2 LQKENI. After removal of 3 bases from V and 9 bases from J, the junction contained 0 bases not matched to a gene. The CDR3 loop spans 13 amino acids. Written as DNA, the CDR3 is TGTGCCAGCTCACCGGGACAGGGTTCACCCCTCCACTTT. Translated: CASSPGQGSPLHF.

This clonotype was detected only a few times. This chain joins TRBV3-1 and TRBJ2-3; 8 bases map to TRBD2. Germline V gene lookup returns CDR1 LGHDT and CDR2 YNNKEL (reference sequence). The CDR3 is 17 residues long. Trimming took 3 bases from V and 0 from J; bases not matched to a gene: 8. Here the CDR3 reads CASSHGKREWSTDTQYF. CDR3 nucleotides: TGTGCCAGCAGCCACGGGAAGCGGGAGTGGAGCACAGATACGCAGTATTTT.

For this clonotype: The junction differs from germline at one of its ends, possibly a read error. The chain combines TRBV25-1 with TRBJ2-5, with 8 nucleotides matching TRBD2. The germline V gene has CDR1 MGHDK and CDR2 SYGVNS. The CDR3 contains 15 residues. CDR3 coding DNA: TGTGCCAGCAGTGAGACCGGGAGGGCGGCAGAGGCCCAGTACTTC. Encoded protein: CASSETGRAAEAQYF.

The chain joins TRBV10-3 to TRBJ2-3, with D tentatively TRBD2 (6 bases). In germline, CDR1 is ENHRY, CDR2 SYGVKD. The CDR3 is 19 residues long. Trimming took 3 bases from V and 6 from J, leaving 28 bases between them. The CDR3 sequence: CAISEIAVVGIKLVDTQYF. The CDR3 DNA sequence: TGTGCCATCAGTGAAATAGCGGTAGTCGGGATCAAGTTAGTGGATACGCAGTATTTT.

This clonotype was seen a few times. The chain uses TRBV6-5 and TRBJ2-1; TRBD2 matches 8 bases. V dropped 2 bases and J dropped 5; count of bases not matched to a gene: 5. The V gene's germline CDR1 is MNHEY and CDR2 SVGAGI. This CDR3 contains 15 residues. The CDR3 bases are TGTGCCAGCAGTTACCGACGGGGGGGGGACAATGAGCAGTTCTTC. Translated, it gives CASSYRRGGDNEQFF.

The chain is built from TRBV5-1 and TRBJ2-1; TRBD2 matches 10 bases. The CDR3 consists of 16 residues. Germline values: CDR1 SGHRS, CDR2 YFSETQ. The V and J ends lost 3 bases and 6 bases, in that order; junction bases with no gene match: 9. The CDR3 protein is CASSSLLAGEINEQFF. The DNA for the CDR3 is TGCGCCAGCAGCTCACTGCTAGCGGGAGAGATCAATGAGCAGTTCTTC. The full variable domain, completed using reference TRBV5-1 and TRBJ2-1, is KAGVTQTPRYLIKTRGQQVTLSCSPISGHRSVSWYQQTPGQGLQFLFEYFSETQRNKGNFPGRFSGRQFSNSRSEMNVSTLELGDSALYLCASSSLLAGEINEQFFGPGTRLTVL.

This clonotype was counted many times. The chain has TRBV3-1 and TRBJ1-2; D perhaps matches TRBD1 (6 bases). CDR3 length: 16 amino acids. Germline V gene lookup returns CDR1 LGHDT and CDR2 YNNKEL (reference sequence). V gave up 4 bases and J gave up 0 bases, with 15 bases separating them. The CDR3 DNA is TGTGCCAGCAGCCCGTCGGACAGACCCCCTAACTATGGCTACACCTTC. Its translation: CASSPSDRPPNYGYTF.

The chain has TRBV29-1 and TRBJ2-5; maybe TRBD2 (6 bases). The germline gives CDR1 SQVTM, CDR2 ANQGSEA. This CDR3 has 15 amino acids. V lost 5 bases and J lost 3, with 19 bases in between. The CDR3 DNA follows: TGCAGCGTTCCCACTAGCAGGCGGACAAAAGAGACCCAGTACTTC. This codes for CSVPTSRRTKETQYF.

In its sample, this clonotype was seen a few times. The chain is built from TRBV6-1 and TRBJ2-3; 11 nucleotides align to TRBD2. V lost 6 bases and J lost 10; bases outside the gene matches: 6. CDR1 is MNHNS and CDR2 is SASEGT in the germline V gene. The CDR3 runs 13 residues. CDR3 in amino acids: CASRELAGAAQYF. The CDR3 DNA reads TGTGCCAGCAGGGAACTAGCGGGAGCCGCGCAGTATTTT.

J is TRBJ1-3 and V is TRBV10-3; a possible D gene is TRBD1 (6 bases). This CDR3 has 13 residues. The germline V gene encodes CDR1 ENHRY and CDR2 SYGVKD. The V end was cut by 11 bases, the J end by 0 bases, with 11 bases between. CDR3: CALHRVSGNTIYF. DNA for the CDR3: TGTGCCTTACACAGGGTCTCTGGAAACACCATATATTTT.

The chain joins TRBV6-1 to TRBJ1-4; the D gene is possibly TRBD1 (5 bases). Trimming removed 3 bases at V and 4 bases at J, with 15 bases between. The CDR3 contains 16 residues. Per germline, CDR1 MNHNS and CDR2 SASEGT. The CDR3 DNA is TGTGCCAGCAGTGACGTAATGGGGCACCTTAATGAAAAACTGTTTTTT. Its protein product is CASSDVMGHLNEKLFF.

This clonotype was detected only a few times. In DNA, the CDR3 is TGTGCCAGCAGTTTAATCGCTAGCGGGGACCCCCAAGAGACCCAGTACTTC. Protein product: CASSLIASGDPQETQYF. The gene calls are TRBV27 and TRBJ2-5; 9 positions agree with TRBD2. V was clipped by 2 bases and J by 1 base; unmatched bases: 8. The V gene's germline CDR1 is MNHEY and CDR2 SMNVEV (reference sequence). This CDR3 has 17 residues.

The chain couples TRBV14 to TRBJ2-1, with D possibly matching TRBD2 (6 bases). From germline, CDR1 is SGHDN and CDR2 FVKESK. With 5 bases removed from V and 4 bases from J, the gap between germline ends came to 21 bases. The CDR3 spans 17 residues. CDR3 loop: CASSFKMGLHLYNEQFF. The CDR3 bases are TGTGCCAGCAGCTTCAAAATGGGACTCCACCTTTACAATGAGCAGTTCTTC. The variable domain in full, with the rest retrieved from reference TRBV14 and TRBJ2-1, is EAGVTQFPSHSVIEKGQTVTLRCDPISGHDNLYWYRRVMGKEIKFLLHFVKESKQDESGMPNNRFLAERTGGTYSTLKVQPAELEDSGVYFCASSFKMGLHLYNEQFFGPGTRLTVL.

The V and J genes are TRBV9 and TRBJ1-6, with 8 bases lining up with TRBD1. Germline values: CDR1 SGDLS, CDR2 YYNGEE. The V and J ends lost 4 bases and 0 bases, in that order; junction bases with no gene match: 9. CDR3 length: 18 residues. The CDR3 here is CASSPWTGTISYNSPLHF. The CDR3, as DNA: TGTGCCAGCAGCCCATGGACAGGGACTATCTCCTATAATTCACCCCTCCACTTT.

Details on this clonotype: A far bigger clonotype differs at one base, so this is likely a read error. CDR3 sequence (DNA): TGTGCCGGCAGCTGGGACTATGGCTACACCTTC. Amino acids: CAGSWDYGYTF. The rearrangement joins TRBV7-2 to TRBJ1-2, with no clear D. This CDR3 region has 11 residues. CDR1 SGHTA and CDR2 FQGNSA come from the germline V gene. Together with reference TRBV7-2 and TRBJ1-2, the CDR3 gives the full variable domain: GAGVSQSPSNKVTEKGKDVELRCDPISGHTALYWYRQSLGQGLEFLIYFQGNSAPDKSGLPSDRFSAERTGGSVSTLTIQRTQQEDSAVYLCAGSWDYGYTFGSGTRLTVV.

This clonotype occurred a few times. This chain joins TRBV2 and TRBJ2-7; no clear D. V lost 7 bases and J lost 0, with 13 bases in between. This CDR3 comprises 14 residues. The V gene's germline CDR1 is SNHLY and CDR2 FYNNEI. The CDR3 nucleotides read TGTGCCAGCAAGAACAGCCTTCCCTCCTACGAGCAGTACTTC. Protein product: CASKNSLPSYEQYF.

The chain recombines TRBV4-1 with TRBJ2-7; weak D call: TRBD1 (5 bases). The CDR3 has 20 residues. Germline assignment: CDR1 MGHRA and CDR2 YSYEKL. Trimming left V 1 base short and J 4 bases short, with 29 bases between. CDR3 sequence (DNA): TGCGCCAGCAGCCAAGTAGTAATTTTCAGGGCGGCGGCCAAGGTGTACGAGCAGTACTTC. Amino acid sequence: CASSQVVIFRAAAKVYEQYF.

This clonotype appeared a few times. The CDR3 DNA reads TGCAGTCCGGAGGGCAGATTCTCCAGGAGCGAGCAGTACTTC. Its translation is CSPEGRFSRSEQYF. The chain employs TRBV20-1 and TRBJ2-5; the D gene is possibly TRBD2 (6 bases). The DNA end is more similar to TRBJ2-7, so the J call may be wrong. The germline gives CDR1 DFQATT, CDR2 SNEGSKA (reference sequence). CDR3 length: 14 residues.

The genes are TRBV7-6 and TRBJ2-1; D is unresolved. The CDR3 contains 15 residues. V lost 1 base to trimming and J lost 2 bases, with 9 bases between them. Germline assignment: CDR1 SGHVS and CDR2 FNYEAQ. CDR3 coding DNA: TGTGCCAGCAGCTTAGTTGCCGATACCTACAATGAGCAGTTCTTC. It specifies CASSLVADTYNEQFF.

A few counts support this clonotype. The rearrangement uses TRBV4-2 and TRBJ2-5, with D perhaps TRBD1 or TRBD2 (5 bases each). The germline V gene encodes CDR1 LGHNA and CDR2 YNFKEQ. V lost 0 bases and J lost 9, with 17 bases in between. The CDR3 runs to 15 residues. The CDR3, as DNA: TGTGCCAGCAGCCAAGAAAGAGGGACCTGGGGGTCCCAGTACTTC. This codes for CASSQERGTWGSQYF.

This clonotype has more than one count but fewer than ten. V usage is TRBV6-2 or TRBV6-3 and J usage is TRBJ2-1, with D possibly matching TRBD2 (6 bases). Germline V gives CDR1 MNHEY, CDR2 SVGEGT. Trimming left V 0 bases short and J 2 bases short, with 8 bases between. This CDR3 region has 15 residues. CDR3 region: CASSYSLATYNEQFF. The CDR3 DNA sequence: TGTGCCAGCAGTTACTCCCTAGCGACCTACAATGAGCAGTTCTTC.

The rearrangement uses TRBV12-3 or TRBV12-4 and TRBJ1-3; possibly TRBD1 for D (6 bases). The CDR3 is made up of 17 amino acids. Trimming cost V 1 base and J 1 base, with 14 bases left between them. Here the CDR3 reads CASSLGGLRGSGNTIYF. The CDR3 DNA sequence: TGTGCCAGCAGTTTAGGTGGACTAAGGGGGTCTGGAAACACCATATATTTT.

The chain is built from TRBV4-2 and TRBJ1-1; D might be TRBD1 (6 bases). V gave up 1 base and J gave up 1 base, with 16 bases separating them. This CDR3 comprises 17 residues. Germline values: CDR1 LGHNA, CDR2 YNFKEQ. Here the CDR3 reads CASSQADQGNRNTEAFF. In DNA form, the CDR3 reads TGTGCCAGCAGCCAAGCCGACCAGGGGAACAGGAACACTGAAGCTTTCTTT.

The chain links TRBV3-1 to TRBJ1-4; a weak D match, TRBD1 (5 bases). The V end lost 5 bases, the J end lost 5 bases, and 18 bases lay between the germline ends. Germline CDR1 LGHDT, CDR2 YNNKEL (reference sequence). The CDR3 loop spans 16 amino acids. The CDR3 coding sequence is TGTGCCAGCAGCGACCTGCCGTCAGGGCTAAATGAAAAACTGTTTTTT. Translated: CASSDLPSGLNEKLFF.

The rearrangement joins TRBV7-9 to TRBJ2-1; 7 nucleotides agree with TRBD2. Trimming at V came to 5 bases and at J to 3 bases, leaving 7 bases not matched to a gene. The length of the CDR3 is 15 residues. Germline CDR1 is SEHNR and CDR2 is FQNEAQ (reference sequence). CDR3 coding DNA: TGTGCCAGCAGCCGCGAGCAGCGGGGCTACAATGAGCAGTTCTTC. Translating gives CASSREQRGYNEQFF.

This clonotype was observed a few times. The chain employs TRBV4-1 and TRBJ2-4, with a weak D call TRBD2 (6 bases). V shed 2 bases and J shed 0 bases, with 14 bases lying between them. This CDR3 contains 17 residues. The germline V gene encodes CDR1 MGHRA and CDR2 YSYEKL. CDR3 sequence reads: CASSQPGGTLAKNIQYF. The CDR3, as DNA: TGCGCCAGCAGCCAACCCGGGGGAACTTTAGCCAAAAACATTCAGTACTTC.

This clonotype was seen more than once but under ten times. The chain joins TRBV6-5 to TRBJ2-1, with 7 bases identical to TRBD2. CDR3 length: 13 residues. The trim removed 7 bases at V and 6 bases at J, leaving 6 bases unmatched. Germline values: CDR1 MNHEY, CDR2 SVGAGI. The CDR3, as DNA: TGTGCCAGCACCATAGGCGGGGGCAATGAGCAGTTCTTC. Its protein is CASTIGGGNEQFF.

Regarding this clonotype: The CDR3 does not close with the conserved phenylalanine or tryptophan, likely indicating a read error. The rearrangement joins TRBV20-1 to TRBJ1-5; D possibly corresponds to TRBD1 (6 bases). V was cut by 4 bases and J by 0 bases, with 10 bases left in between. The CDR3 contains 14 residues. Germline V gene lookup returns CDR1 DFQATT and CDR2 SNEGSKA (reference sequence). CDR3 DNA sequence: TGCAGTGCTACCAGGACAGATAGCAATCAGCCCCAGCATCTT. Amino acid sequence: CSATRTDSNQPQHL.